This T cell receptor beta chain was sequenced for a study of T cell responses to AZD1222 COVID-19 vaccine. Points from the study as a whole: Possibly, clonal diversity was underestimated; donors were largely white British and included more females.

The assay was immunoSEQ multiplex PCR, and TCRdb's table has in-frame clones only and misses some. The sample lists 180,000 or so clones; approximately 93% were seen once. With 7 bases removed from V and 5 bases from J, the gap between germline ends came to 21 bases. The CDR3 is made up of 16 amino acids. Germline loops: CDR1 LNHDA, CDR2 SQIVND (reference sequence). Regarding this clone: As yet, its antigen is unknown.

The sample here was peripheral blood, taken 28 days after the second AZD1222 dose. The TCR comes from an adult who received the AZD1222 COVID-19 vaccine. The J gene is TRBJ1-5, the V gene TRBV19; D gene uncertain. CDR3 amino acids: CASTATGSSIYQPQHF. DNA of the CDR3: TGTGCCAGTACCGCTACCGGGTCCTCCATCTATCAGCCCCAGCATTTT.